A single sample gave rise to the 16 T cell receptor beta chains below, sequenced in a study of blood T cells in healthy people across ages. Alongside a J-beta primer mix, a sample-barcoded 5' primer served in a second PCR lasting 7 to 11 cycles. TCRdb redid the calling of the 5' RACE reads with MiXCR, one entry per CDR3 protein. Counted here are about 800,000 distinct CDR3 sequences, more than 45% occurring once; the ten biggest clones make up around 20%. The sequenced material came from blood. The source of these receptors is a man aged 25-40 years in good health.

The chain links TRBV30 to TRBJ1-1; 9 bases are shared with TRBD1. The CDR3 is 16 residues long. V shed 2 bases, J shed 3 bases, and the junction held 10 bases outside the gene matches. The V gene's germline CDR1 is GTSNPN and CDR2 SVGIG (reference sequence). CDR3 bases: TGTGCCTGGAGTTATCTCGGGACAGGGAGAGACACTGAAGCTTTCTTT. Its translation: CAWSYLGTGRDTEAFF.

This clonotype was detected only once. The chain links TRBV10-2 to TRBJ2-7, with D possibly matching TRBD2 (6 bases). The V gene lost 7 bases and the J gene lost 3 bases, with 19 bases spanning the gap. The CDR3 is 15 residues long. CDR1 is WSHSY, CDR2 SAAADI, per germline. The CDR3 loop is CASKMSRGGYYEQYF. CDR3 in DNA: TGCGCCAGCAAGATGTCCCGGGGAGGCTACTACGAGCAGTACTTC.

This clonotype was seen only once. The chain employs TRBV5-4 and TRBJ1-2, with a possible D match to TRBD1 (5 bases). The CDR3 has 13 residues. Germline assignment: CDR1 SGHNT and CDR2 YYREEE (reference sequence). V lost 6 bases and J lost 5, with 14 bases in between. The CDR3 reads CASTLGGLYGYTF. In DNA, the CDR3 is TGTGCCAGCACCCTCGGGGGTTTGTATGGCTACACCTTC.

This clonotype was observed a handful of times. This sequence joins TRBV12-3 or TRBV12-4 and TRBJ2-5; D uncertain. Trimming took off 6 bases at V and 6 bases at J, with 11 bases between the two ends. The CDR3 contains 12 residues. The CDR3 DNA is TGTGCCAGCAGACTTGATCCCCAGACCCAGTACTTC. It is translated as CASRLDPQTQYF.

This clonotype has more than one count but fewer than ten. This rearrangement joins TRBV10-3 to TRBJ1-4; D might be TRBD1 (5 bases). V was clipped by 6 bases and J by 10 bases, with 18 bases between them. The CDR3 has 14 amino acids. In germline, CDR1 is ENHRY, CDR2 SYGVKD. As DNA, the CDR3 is TGTGCCATCAGCCCGGGACCCCCTGACGGAAAACTGTTTTTT. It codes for CAISPGPPDGKLFF.

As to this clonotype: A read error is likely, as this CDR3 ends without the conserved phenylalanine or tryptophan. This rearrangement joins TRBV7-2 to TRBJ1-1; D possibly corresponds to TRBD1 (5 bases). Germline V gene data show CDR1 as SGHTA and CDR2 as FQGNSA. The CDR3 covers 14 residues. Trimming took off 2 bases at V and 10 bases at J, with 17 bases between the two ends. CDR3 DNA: TGTGCCAGCAGCTTATCAGGGCGAGCTCGGACAGCTTTCTCT. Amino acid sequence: CASSLSGRARTAFS.

CDR3 loop: CASRGTSGGLTAYNEQFF. The CDR3 bases are TGTGCCAGCAGGGGTACTAGCGGGGGGCTTACAGCCTACAATGAGCAGTTCTTC. The chain uses TRBV3-1 and TRBJ2-1; 12 nucleotides align to TRBD2. The CDR3 is 18 residues long. Trimming removed 6 bases from V and 2 bases from J; junction bases left unmatched: 11. Germline lookup yields CDR1 LGHDT and CDR2 YNNKEL (reference sequence).

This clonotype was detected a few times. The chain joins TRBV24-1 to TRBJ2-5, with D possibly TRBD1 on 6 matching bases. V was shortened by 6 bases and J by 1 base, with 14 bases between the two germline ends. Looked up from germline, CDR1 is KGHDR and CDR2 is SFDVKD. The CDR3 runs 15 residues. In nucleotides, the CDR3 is TGTGCCACCAGTAGCGCTCGGGACATCCAAGAGACCCAGTACTTC. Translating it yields CATSSARDIQETQYF.

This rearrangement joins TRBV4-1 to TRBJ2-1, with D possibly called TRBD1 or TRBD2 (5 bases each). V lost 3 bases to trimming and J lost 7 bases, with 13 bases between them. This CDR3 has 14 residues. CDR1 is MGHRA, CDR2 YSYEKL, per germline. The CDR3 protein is CASSHPGPINEQFF. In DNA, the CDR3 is TGCGCCAGCAGCCATCCGGGACCCATAAATGAGCAGTTCTTC.

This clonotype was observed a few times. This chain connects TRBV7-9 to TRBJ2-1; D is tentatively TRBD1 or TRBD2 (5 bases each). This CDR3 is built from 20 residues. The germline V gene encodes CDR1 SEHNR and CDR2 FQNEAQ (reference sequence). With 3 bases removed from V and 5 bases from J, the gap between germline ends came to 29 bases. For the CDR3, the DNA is TGTGCCAGCAGCTTTTCGTTGAACGCATGGGACCAAACTATCAACAATGAGCAGTTCTTC. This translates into CASSFSLNAWDQTINNEQFF. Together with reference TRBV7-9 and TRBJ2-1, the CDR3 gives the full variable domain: DTGVSQNPRHKITKRGQNVTFRCDPISEHNRLYWYRQTLGQGPEFLTYFQNEAQLEKSRLLSDRFSAERPKGSFSTLEIQRTEQGDSAMYLCASSFSLNAWDQTINNEQFFGPGTRLTVL.

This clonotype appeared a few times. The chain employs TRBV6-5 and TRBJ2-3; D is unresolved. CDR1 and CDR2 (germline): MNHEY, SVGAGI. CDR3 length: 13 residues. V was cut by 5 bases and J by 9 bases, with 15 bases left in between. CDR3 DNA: TGTGCCAGCAGTATGGGCGGCTCCCGGACGCAGTATTTT. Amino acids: CASSMGGSRTQYF.

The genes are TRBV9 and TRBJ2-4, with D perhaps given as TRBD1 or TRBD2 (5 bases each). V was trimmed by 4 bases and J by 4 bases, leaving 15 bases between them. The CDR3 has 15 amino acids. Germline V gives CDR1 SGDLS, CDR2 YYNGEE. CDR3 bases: TGTGCCAGCAGCCCGAGGGGAGCGAAAAAAAACATTCAGTACTTC. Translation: CASSPRGAKKNIQYF.

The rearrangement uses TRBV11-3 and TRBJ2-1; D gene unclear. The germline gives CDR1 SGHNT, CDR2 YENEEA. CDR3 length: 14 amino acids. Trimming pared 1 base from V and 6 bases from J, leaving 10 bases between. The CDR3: CASSLGHRVNEQFF. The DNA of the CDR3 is TGTGCCAGCAGCTTAGGGCACAGAGTCAATGAGCAGTTCTTC.

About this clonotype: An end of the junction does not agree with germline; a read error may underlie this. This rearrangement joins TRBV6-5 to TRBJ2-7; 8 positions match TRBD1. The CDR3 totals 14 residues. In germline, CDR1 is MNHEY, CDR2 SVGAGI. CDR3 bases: TGTGCCAGCAGGAGACAGGGGAAGGGATACGGGCAGTACTTC. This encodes CASRRQGKGYGQYF.

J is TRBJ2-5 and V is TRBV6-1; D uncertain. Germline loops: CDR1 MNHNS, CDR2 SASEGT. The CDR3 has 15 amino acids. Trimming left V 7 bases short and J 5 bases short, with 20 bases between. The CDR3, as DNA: TGTGCCAGCAACCGCCCCGCTGTAGGGTCGGAGACCCAGTACTTC. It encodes CASNRPAVGSETQYF.

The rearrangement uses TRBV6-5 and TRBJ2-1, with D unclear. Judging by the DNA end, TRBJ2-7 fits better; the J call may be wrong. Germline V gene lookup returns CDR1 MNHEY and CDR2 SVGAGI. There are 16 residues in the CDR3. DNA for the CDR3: TGTGCCAGCAGTTACTCGAGTGGGCAACTCCACAATGAGCAGTACTTC. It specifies CASSYSSGQLHNEQYF.